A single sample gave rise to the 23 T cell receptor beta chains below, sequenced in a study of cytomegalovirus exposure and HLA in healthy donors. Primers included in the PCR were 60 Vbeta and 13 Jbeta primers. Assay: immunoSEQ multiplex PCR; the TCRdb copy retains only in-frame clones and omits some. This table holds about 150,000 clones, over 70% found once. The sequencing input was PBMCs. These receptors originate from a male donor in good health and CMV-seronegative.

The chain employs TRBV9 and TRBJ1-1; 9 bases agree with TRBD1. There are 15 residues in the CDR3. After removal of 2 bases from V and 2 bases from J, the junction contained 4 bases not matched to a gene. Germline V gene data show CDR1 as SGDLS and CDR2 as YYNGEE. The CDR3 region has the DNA TGTGCCAGCAGCGTGCGGGACAGGGTTAACACTGAAGCTTTCTTT. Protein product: CASSVRDRVNTEAFF.

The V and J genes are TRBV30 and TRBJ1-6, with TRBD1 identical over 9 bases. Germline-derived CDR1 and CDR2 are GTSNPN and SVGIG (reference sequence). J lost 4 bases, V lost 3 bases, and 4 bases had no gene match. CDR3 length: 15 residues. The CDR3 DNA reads TGTGCCTGGAGCCGACAGGGGGGATATAATTCACCCCTCCACTTT. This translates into CAWSRQGGYNSPLHF.

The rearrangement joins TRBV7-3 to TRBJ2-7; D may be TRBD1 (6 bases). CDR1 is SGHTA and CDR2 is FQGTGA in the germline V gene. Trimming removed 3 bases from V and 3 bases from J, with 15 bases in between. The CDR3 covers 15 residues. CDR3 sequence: CASSFQGQLHYEQYF. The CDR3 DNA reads TGTGCCAGCAGCTTTCAAGGACAGTTACACTACGAGCAGTACTTC.

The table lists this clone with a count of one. The CDR3 here is CASSLGQVYGYTF. CDR3 DNA sequence: TGTGCCAGCAGTTTGGGGCAAGTTTATGGCTACACCTTC. The chain is built from TRBV28 and TRBJ1-2, with D maybe TRBD1 (5 bases). Per germline, CDR1 MDHEN and CDR2 SYDVKM. V lost 3 bases and J 5 bases, leaving 10 bases between the germline ends. The CDR3 runs 13 residues.

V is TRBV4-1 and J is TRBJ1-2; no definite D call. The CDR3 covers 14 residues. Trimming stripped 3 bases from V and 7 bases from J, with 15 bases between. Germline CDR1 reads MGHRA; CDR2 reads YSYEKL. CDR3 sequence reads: CASSQRLSAAGYTF. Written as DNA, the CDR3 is TGCGCCAGCAGCCAGCGACTTTCAGCTGCTGGCTACACCTTC.

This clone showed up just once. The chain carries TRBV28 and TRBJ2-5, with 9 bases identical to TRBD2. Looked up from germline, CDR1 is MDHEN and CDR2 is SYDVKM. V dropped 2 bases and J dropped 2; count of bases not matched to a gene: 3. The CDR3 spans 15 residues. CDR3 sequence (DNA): TGTGCCAGCAGTTTAGCCCTAGCGGGGCAAGAGACCCAGTACTTC. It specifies CASSLALAGQETQYF. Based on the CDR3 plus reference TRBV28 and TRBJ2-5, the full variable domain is DVKVTQSSRYLVKRTGEKVFLECVQDMDHENMFWYRQDPGLGLRLIYFSYDVKMKEKGDIPEGYSVSREKKERFSLILESASTNQTSMYLCASSLALAGQETQYFGPGTRLLVL.

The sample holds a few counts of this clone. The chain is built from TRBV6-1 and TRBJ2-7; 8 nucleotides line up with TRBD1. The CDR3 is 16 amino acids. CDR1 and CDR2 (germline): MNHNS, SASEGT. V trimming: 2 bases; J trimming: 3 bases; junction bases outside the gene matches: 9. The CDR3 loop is CASSERAGGFSYEQYF. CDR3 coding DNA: TGTGCCAGCAGTGAACGGGCAGGGGGCTTTAGCTACGAGCAGTACTTC.

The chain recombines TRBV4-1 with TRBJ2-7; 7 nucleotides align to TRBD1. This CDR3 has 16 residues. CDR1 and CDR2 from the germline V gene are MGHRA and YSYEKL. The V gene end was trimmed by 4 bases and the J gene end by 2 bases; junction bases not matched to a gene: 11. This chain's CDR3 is CASSPQDRDPTYEQYF. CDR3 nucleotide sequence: TGCGCCAGCAGCCCCCAAGACAGGGACCCCACCTACGAGCAGTACTTC.

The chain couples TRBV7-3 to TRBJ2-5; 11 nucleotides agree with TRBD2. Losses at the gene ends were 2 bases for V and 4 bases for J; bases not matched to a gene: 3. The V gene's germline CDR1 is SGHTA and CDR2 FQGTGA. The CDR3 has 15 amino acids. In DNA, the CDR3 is TGTGCCAGCAGCTTAGGCCTAGCGGGAGGAGAGACCCAGTACTTC. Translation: CASSLGLAGGETQYF.

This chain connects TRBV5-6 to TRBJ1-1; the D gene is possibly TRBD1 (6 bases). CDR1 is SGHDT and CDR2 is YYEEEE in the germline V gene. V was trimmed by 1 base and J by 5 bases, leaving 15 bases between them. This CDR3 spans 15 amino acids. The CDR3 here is CASSLLVTGGTEAFF. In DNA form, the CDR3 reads TGTGCCAGCAGCTTGTTAGTGACAGGTGGGACTGAAGCTTTCTTT.

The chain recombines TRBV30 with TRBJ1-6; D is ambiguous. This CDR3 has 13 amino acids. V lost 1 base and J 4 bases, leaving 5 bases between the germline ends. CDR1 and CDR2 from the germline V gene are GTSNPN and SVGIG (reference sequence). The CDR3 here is CAWSAVYNSPLHF. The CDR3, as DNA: TGTGCCTGGAGTGCGGTATATAATTCACCCCTCCACTTT.

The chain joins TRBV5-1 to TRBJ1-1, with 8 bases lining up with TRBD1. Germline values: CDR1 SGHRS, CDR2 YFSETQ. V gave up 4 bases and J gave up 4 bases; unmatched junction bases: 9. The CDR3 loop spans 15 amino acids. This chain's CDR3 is CASSGTRGLGTEAFF. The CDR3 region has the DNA TGCGCCAGCAGCGGCACCAGGGGGCTTGGCACTGAAGCTTTCTTT.

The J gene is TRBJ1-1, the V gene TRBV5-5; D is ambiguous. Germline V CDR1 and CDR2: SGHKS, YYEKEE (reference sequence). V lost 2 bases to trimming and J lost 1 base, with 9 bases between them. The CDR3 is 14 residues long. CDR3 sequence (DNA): TGTGCCAGCAGCTTTCAGGAACAGAACACTGAAGCTTTCTTT. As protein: CASSFQEQNTEAFF.

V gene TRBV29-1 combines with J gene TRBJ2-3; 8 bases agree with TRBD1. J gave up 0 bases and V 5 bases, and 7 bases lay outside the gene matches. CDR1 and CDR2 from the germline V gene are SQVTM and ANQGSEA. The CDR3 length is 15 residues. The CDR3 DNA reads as TGCAGCGTTAATGGACAGGGAGCGAGCACAGATACGCAGTATTTT. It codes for CSVNGQGASTDTQYF.

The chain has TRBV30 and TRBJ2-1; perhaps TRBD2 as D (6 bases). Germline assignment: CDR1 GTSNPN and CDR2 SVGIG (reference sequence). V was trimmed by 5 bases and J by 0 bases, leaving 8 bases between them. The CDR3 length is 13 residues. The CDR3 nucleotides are TGTGCCTGGGCCGGGAGCTCCTACAATGAGCAGTTCTTC. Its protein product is CAWAGSSYNEQFF.

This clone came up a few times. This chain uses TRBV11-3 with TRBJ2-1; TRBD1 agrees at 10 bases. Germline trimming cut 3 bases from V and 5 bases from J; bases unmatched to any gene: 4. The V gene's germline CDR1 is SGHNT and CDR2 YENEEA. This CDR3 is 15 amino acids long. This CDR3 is CASSFGTGEHNEQFF. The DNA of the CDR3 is TGTGCCAGCAGCTTCGGGACAGGGGAACACAATGAGCAGTTCTTC.

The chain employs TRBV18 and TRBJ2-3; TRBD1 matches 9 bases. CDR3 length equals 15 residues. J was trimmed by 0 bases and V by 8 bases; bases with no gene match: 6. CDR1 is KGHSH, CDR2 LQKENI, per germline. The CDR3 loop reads CASRPGTGSTDTQYF. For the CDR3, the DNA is TGTGCCAGCCGTCCCGGGACAGGGAGCACAGATACGCAGTATTTT.

The CDR3 sequence is CASSVEMTGTDTQYF. DNA for the CDR3: TGTGCCAGCAGCGTCGAGATGACGGGAACAGATACGCAGTATTTT. The chain has TRBV7-9 and TRBJ2-3; perhaps TRBD2 as D (5 bases). V was trimmed by 5 bases and J by 3 bases, leaving 15 bases between them. The germline V gene encodes CDR1 SEHNR and CDR2 FQNEAQ (reference sequence). This CDR3 comprises 15 residues. Together with reference TRBV7-9 and TRBJ2-3, the CDR3 gives the full variable domain: DTGVSQNPRHKITKRGQNVTFRCDPISEHNRLYWYRQTLGQGPEFLTYFQNEAQLEKSRLLSDRFSAERPKGSFSTLEIQRTEQGDSAMYLCASSVEMTGTDTQYFGPGTRLTVL.

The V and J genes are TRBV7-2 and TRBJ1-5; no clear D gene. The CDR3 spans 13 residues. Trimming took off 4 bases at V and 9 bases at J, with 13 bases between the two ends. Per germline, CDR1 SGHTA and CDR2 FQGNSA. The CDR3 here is CASSSRAVRPQHF. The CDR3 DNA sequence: TGTGCCAGCAGCTCGCGTGCCGTTCGGCCCCAGCATTTT.

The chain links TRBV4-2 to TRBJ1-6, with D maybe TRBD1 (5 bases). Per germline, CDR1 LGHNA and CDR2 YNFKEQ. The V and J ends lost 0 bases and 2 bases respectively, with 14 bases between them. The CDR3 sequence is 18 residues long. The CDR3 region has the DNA TGTGCCAGCAGCCAAGATCAGGGCAGGCCGACCTATAATTCACCCCTCCACTTT. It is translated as CASSQDQGRPTYNSPLHF.

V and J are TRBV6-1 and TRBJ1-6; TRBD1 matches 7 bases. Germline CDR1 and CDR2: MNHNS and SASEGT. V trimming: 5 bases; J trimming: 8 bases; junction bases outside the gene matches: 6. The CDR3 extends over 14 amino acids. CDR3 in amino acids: CASSSRGTDSPLHF. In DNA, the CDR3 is TGTGCCAGCAGTTCCAGGGGGACAGATTCACCCCTCCACTTT.

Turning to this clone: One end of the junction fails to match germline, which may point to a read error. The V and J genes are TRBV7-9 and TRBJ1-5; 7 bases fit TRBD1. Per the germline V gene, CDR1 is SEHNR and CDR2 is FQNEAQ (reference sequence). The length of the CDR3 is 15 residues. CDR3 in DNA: TGTTCCAGCAGCTCAACGGGACAGACCAATCAGCCCCAGCATTTT. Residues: CSSSSTGQTNQPQHF.

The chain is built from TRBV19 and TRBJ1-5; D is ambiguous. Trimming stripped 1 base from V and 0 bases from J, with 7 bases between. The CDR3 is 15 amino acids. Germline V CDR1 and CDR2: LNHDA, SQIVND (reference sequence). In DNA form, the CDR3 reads TGTGCCAGTAGTATAGGCGGCGTTAGCAATCAGCCCCAGCATTTT. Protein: CASSIGGVSNQPQHF. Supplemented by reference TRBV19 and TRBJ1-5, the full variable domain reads DGGITQSPKYLFRKEGQNVTLSCEQNLNHDAMYWYRQDPGQGLRLIYYSQIVNDFQKGDIAEGYSVSREKKESFPLTVTSAQKNPTAFYLCASSIGGVSNQPQHFGDGTRLSIL.